The clone carrying this T cell receptor (beta chain) has just a few counts. Germline V CDR1 and CDR2: KGHSH, LQKENI. Trimming took 3 bases from V and 3 from J, leaving 15 bases between them. The CDR3 contains 16 residues. Under the authors' procedure: Amplification of reference gene primers was used by the study to estimate nucleated cell counts. Method: immunoSEQ multiplex PCR; TCRdb's copy keeps in-frame clones and lacks some. V and J calls and clone size are copied from that table; D and trimming were computed from the DNA. The sample yields 45,000 to 65,000 clones, approximately 88% seen once. This entry belongs to a study of blood T cell repertoires in COVID-19. At the level of the study: From the United States, Italy and Spain came samples of acute and convalescent COVID-19. Nucleic acid was either cDNA or gDNA, and it came from T cells, B-cell-depleted T cells, or PBMCs.

The sequence came from a human donor in a cohort sampled during active COVID-19. Sequencing used peripheral blood. This chain joins TRBV18 and TRBJ1-5; D might be TRBD1 (5 bases). CDR3 residues: CASSPGAGGVNQPQHF. Written as DNA, the CDR3 is TGTGCCAGCTCACCCGGGGCGGGGGGAGTCAATCAGCCCCAGCATTTT.